One and the same sample provided the 29 T cell receptor beta chains below, sequenced in a study of HIV-infected patients and healthy controls. Whole blood was used without fractionation, so all unsorted peripheral T cells were included. Alpha and beta constant-region primers primed reverse transcription of 500 to 550 ng RNA. Using multiplexing indices, alpha and beta chain libraries were generated apart by chain-specific third strand synthesis. TCRdb redid the calling of the 5' RACE reads with MiXCR, one entry per CDR3 protein. The sample records roughly 14,000 distinct CDR3 sequences, around 6.7% being singletons. Sequenced sample: blood. Every receptor here comes from an adult in good health.

This clonotype was detected ten times or more. This chain links TRBV20-1 with TRBJ2-4, with D possibly being TRBD1 (5 bases). The germline CDR1 and CDR2 sequences are DFQATT and SNEGSKA (reference sequence). This CDR3 contains 15 residues. V gave up 3 bases and J gave up 1 base, with 13 bases separating them. The CDR3 loop is CSASDQGVAKNIQYF. CDR3 sequence (DNA): TGCAGTGCTAGTGACCAGGGTGTTGCCAAAAACATTCAGTACTTC.

This clonotype occurred many times. This chain joins TRBV29-1 and TRBJ1-2; weak D call: TRBD1 (5 bases). The germline gives CDR1 SQVTM, CDR2 ANQGSEA. V was shortened by 6 bases and J by 2 bases, with 7 bases between the two germline ends. The CDR3 length is 11 residues. CDR3 sequence: CSVGGNYGYTF. The CDR3, as DNA: TGCAGCGTCGGGGGGAACTATGGCTACACCTTC.

At least ten counts were recorded for this clonotype. The rearrangement links TRBV4-3 to TRBJ1-4; 12 bases are shared with TRBD1. The V segment lost 2 bases and the J segment 7 bases; nucleotides outside the gene matches: 5. Per the germline V gene, CDR1 is LGHNA and CDR2 is YSLEER. The CDR3 sequence is 16 residues long. The CDR3 reads CASSQRPGQGAEKLFF. DNA for the CDR3: TGCGCCAGCAGCCAAAGACCGGGACAGGGGGCTGAAAAACTGTTTTTT.

Many counts were recorded for this clonotype. The chain employs TRBV11-2 and TRBJ2-2, with D possibly called TRBD1 or TRBD2 (6 bases each). CDR1 SGHAT and CDR2 FQNNGV come from the germline V gene. Trimming left V 4 bases short and J 3 bases short, with 18 bases between. The CDR3 extends over 17 amino acids. The CDR3 coding sequence is TGTGCCAGCAGCTCGGGGGCCCGGGACAAAGACACCGGGGAGCTGTTTTTT. Its protein product is CASSSGARDKDTGELFF.

The chain has TRBV6-2 or TRBV6-3 and TRBJ1-1; 9 bases match TRBD1. Germline V gene lookup returns CDR1 MNHEY and CDR2 SVGEGT. This CDR3 has 15 residues. V shed 5 bases and J 0 bases; nucleotides not matched to a gene: 4. CDR3 protein: CASSDRGSMNTEAFF. DNA for the CDR3: TGTGCCAGCAGTGACAGGGGGTCAATGAACACTGAAGCTTTCTTT.

As concerns this clonotype: This could be a read error, since a much larger clone is one nucleotide away. The rearrangement joins TRBV7-9 to TRBJ2-1; D might be TRBD1 or TRBD2, each matching 5 bases. Germline V lookup: CDR1 SEHNR, CDR2 FQNEAQ (reference sequence). There are 11 residues in the CDR3. CDR3 DNA sequence: TGTGCCAGCAGCTTACGGGGCGAGCAGTTATTC. It is translated as CASSLRGEQLF.

This clonotype was observed a handful of times. The J gene is TRBJ2-2, the V gene TRBV29-1; 7 bases map to TRBD1. CDR3 length equals 14 residues. Germline assignment: CDR1 SQVTM and CDR2 ANQGSEA. Trimming took 7 bases from V and 0 from J; bases not matched to a gene: 5. DNA for the CDR3: TGCAGCGCTAAAGGGACAGCGAACACCGGGGAGCTGTTTTTT. This sequence encodes CSAKGTANTGELFF.

This clonotype was detected ten times or more. The V and J genes are TRBV6-2 or TRBV6-3 and TRBJ2-7; 16 bases match TRBD2. With 7 bases clipped from V and 4 bases from J, the junction kept 16 bases outside the gene matches. The CDR3 runs to 19 residues. Per germline, CDR1 MNHEY and CDR2 SVGEGT. This CDR3 is CASTYGRGLAGGTSYEQYF. CDR3 DNA: TGTGCCAGCACCTACGGTCGGGGACTAGCGGGAGGGACTTCGTACGAGCAGTACTTC.

There are many counts of this clonotype. The germline gene is not matched at one end of the junction; a read error may be the cause. The chain carries TRBV7-9 and TRBJ1-2, with D unclear. From germline, CDR1 is SEHNR and CDR2 FQNEAQ (reference sequence). The CDR3 spans 10 residues. For the CDR3, the DNA is TGTGCCAGCAGCTTATTCCCCACCCACTTC. Its translation: CASSLFPTHF. The entire variable domain, with the rest obtained from reference TRBV7-9 and TRBJ1-2, is as follows: DTGVSQNPRHKITKRGQNVTFRCDPISEHNRLYWYRQTLGQGPEFLTYFQNEAQLEKSRLLSDRFSAERPKGSFSTLEIQRTEQGDSAMYLCASSLFPTHFGSGTRLTVV.

This clonotype was counted at least ten times. The J gene is TRBJ2-7, the V gene TRBV20-1; D perhaps matches TRBD1 (6 bases). CDR1 is DFQATT and CDR2 is SNEGSKA in the germline V gene (reference sequence). Trimming removed 5 bases from V and 0 bases from J, with 11 bases in between. The CDR3 length is 13 residues. The CDR3 DNA reads as TGCAGTGCTTCCTGGACAGTCTCCTACGAGCAGTACTTC. It codes for CSASWTVSYEQYF.

Ten or more counts support this clonotype. This chain uses TRBV5-1 with TRBJ2-1, with 12 bases lining up with TRBD1. CDR3 length: 18 amino acids. Germline loops: CDR1 SGHRS, CDR2 YFSETQ. Unmatched junction bases numbered 9, after V lost 5 bases and J lost 0 bases. The CDR3 coding sequence is TGCGCCAGCAGGACCGGGACAGGGGGCTCCATCTCCTACAATGAGCAGTTCTTC. The encoded protein is CASRTGTGGSISYNEQFF.

At least ten counts were recorded for this clonotype. The V and J genes are TRBV21-1 and TRBJ1-1; whether TRBD1, the table's D call, matches the DNA was not checked. TRBV21-1 is a recognized pseudogene. The CDR3 consists of 12 residues. The CDR3 is CASWEGATEAFF. CDR3 in DNA: TGTGCCAGCTGGGAGGGGGCCACTGAAGCTTTCTTT.

The chain is built from TRBV7-2 and TRBJ2-1, with 10 bases matching TRBD2. The junction had 8 bases not matched to a gene; V was cut back by 1 base and J by 8 bases. Germline V CDR1 and CDR2: SGHTA, FQGNSA. This CDR3 spans 16 amino acids. CDR3 nucleotide sequence: TGTGCCAGCAGCTTAGGTTTTCTAGCGGGAGACCATGAGCAGTTCTTC. Residues: CASSLGFLAGDHEQFF.

The chain couples TRBV2 to TRBJ2-7; tentatively, D is TRBD2 (5 bases). This CDR3 spans 10 amino acids. CDR1 is SNHLY and CDR2 is FYNNEI in the germline V gene. Trimming removed 8 bases from V and 5 bases from J, with 7 bases in between. The CDR3 DNA sequence: TGTGCCAGCGGAGGCCACGAGCAGTACTTC. This sequence encodes CASGGHEQYF.

This clonotype was counted ten times or more. The V gene is TRBV7-9, the J gene TRBJ2-3, with D perhaps matching TRBD1 (6 bases). Germline V CDR1 and CDR2: SEHNR, FQNEAQ (reference sequence). V was trimmed by 5 bases and J by 2 bases, leaving 17 bases between them. The CDR3 consists of 16 residues. In nucleotides, the CDR3 is TGTGCCAGCAGCGTCGGGACAATGGGCCCCACAGATACGCAGTATTTT. Its translation: CASSVGTMGPTDTQYF.

This clonotype was seen many times. The J gene is TRBJ2-4, the V gene TRBV7-3, with D possibly being TRBD1 (5 bases). Germline CDR1 reads SGHTA; CDR2 reads FQGTGA. The CDR3 consists of 15 residues. The ends were cut back, 5 bases at V and 0 bases at J, with 11 bases in the middle. As DNA, the CDR3 is TGTGCCAGCAGCGAAACAGGTGCAGCCAAAAACATTCAGTACTTC. Translation: CASSETGAAKNIQYF. The full variable domain, its missing parts supplied by reference TRBV7-3 and TRBJ2-4, is GAGVSQTPSNKVTEKGKYVELRCDPISGHTALYWYRQSLGQGPEFLIYFQGTGAADDSGLPNDRFFAVRPEGSVSTLKIQRTERGDSAVYLCASSETGAAKNIQYFGAGTRLSVL.

This clonotype was observed many times. The J gene is TRBJ2-3, the V gene TRBV5-4, with D possibly being TRBD2 (6 bases). The CDR3 totals 15 residues. The V end was cut by 4 bases, the J end by 1 base, with 13 bases between. Germline values: CDR1 SGHNT, CDR2 YYREEE (reference sequence). The DNA for the CDR3 is TGTGCCAGCAGCGGACCAGGCGGGGGCACAGATACGCAGTATTTT. This sequence encodes CASSGPGGGTDTQYF.

This clonotype is classed as medium-sized. V is TRBV9 and J is TRBJ2-1, with D uncertain. Germline V gene lookup returns CDR1 SGDLS and CDR2 YYNGEE. The CDR3 runs to 15 residues. Trimming cost V 1 base and J 5 bases, with 13 bases left between them. The DNA of the CDR3 is TGTGCCAGCAGCGTACGCAGCCGGTTCGACAATGAGCAGTTCTTC. Its translation: CASSVRSRFDNEQFF. Full variable domain (rest looked up from reference TRBV9 and TRBJ2-1): DSGVTQTPKHLITATGQRVTLRCSPRSGDLSVYWYQQSLDQGLQFLIQYYNGEERAKGNILERFSAQQFPDLHSELNLSSLELGDSALYFCASSVRSRFDNEQFFGPGTRLTVL.

The table lists this clonotype with many counts. The chain's CDR3 is CASSLWPLHTEAFF. The CDR3 DNA follows: TGTGCCAGCAGTTTATGGCCCCTTCACACTGAAGCTTTCTTT. The chain employs TRBV28 and TRBJ1-1; D gene uncertain. Trimming took 0 bases from V and 3 from J, leaving 8 bases between them. Germline V gene data show CDR1 as MDHEN and CDR2 as SYDVKM. The CDR3 runs to 14 residues.

This clonotype was seen many times. V gene TRBV18 combines with J gene TRBJ1-3; D is undetermined. CDR1 and CDR2 from the germline V gene are KGHSH and LQKENI. The CDR3 has 15 residues. Trimming shortened V by 3 bases and J by 5 bases, and 14 bases separated the two germline ends. CDR3 loop: CASSPAGLNRNTIYF. The CDR3 DNA reads as TGTGCCAGCTCACCGGCAGGCTTGAATCGAAACACCATATATTTT.

This clonotype appeared a few times. The J gene is TRBJ2-7, the V gene TRBV19; 11 bases agree with TRBD2. CDR1 is LNHDA and CDR2 is SQIVND in the germline V gene (reference sequence). The length of the CDR3 is 14 residues. V dropped 4 bases and J dropped 5; count of bases not matched to a gene: 4. The chain's CDR3 is CASSRLAGGHEQYF. The DNA of the CDR3 is TGTGCCAGTAGTAGGCTAGCGGGAGGCCACGAGCAGTACTTC.

At least ten counts were recorded for this clonotype. The V and J genes are TRBV19 and TRBJ2-1; a weak D match, TRBD2 (7 bases). V lost 3 bases to trimming and J lost 1 base, with 16 bases between them. The CDR3 length is 17 residues. In germline, CDR1 is LNHDA, CDR2 SQIVND (reference sequence). The chain's CDR3 is CASSILGGGGSYNEQFF. CDR3 in DNA: TGTGCCAGTAGTATCTTGGGAGGGGGGGGTTCCTACAATGAGCAGTTCTTC. Together with reference TRBV19 and TRBJ2-1, the CDR3 gives the full variable domain: DGGITQSPKYLFRKEGQNVTLSCEQNLNHDAMYWYRQDPGQGLRLIYYSQIVNDFQKGDIAEGYSVSREKKESFPLTVTSAQKNPTAFYLCASSILGGGGSYNEQFFGPGTRLTVL.

Remarks on this clonotype: A much larger clone sits a single nucleotide away, making a read error possible. The chain couples TRBV30 to TRBJ2-3; D not resolved. The length of the CDR3 is 17 residues. V lost 1 base to trimming and J lost 0 bases, with 17 bases between them. Germline V gives CDR1 GTSNPN, CDR2 SVGIG (reference sequence). CDR3 loop: CAWSAPGLEASTDTQYF. The CDR3 DNA reads TGTGCCTGGAGTGCACCCGGCCTAGAGGCCAGCACAGATACGCAGTATTTT.

This clonotype is deemed medium-sized. The V call is TRBV5-1, the J call TRBJ2-5, with 8 bases matching TRBD2. Unmatched junction bases numbered 13, after V lost 4 bases and J lost 5 bases. Germline V lookup: CDR1 SGHRS, CDR2 YFSETQ. This CDR3 contains 16 residues. Here the CDR3 reads CASSPNAAGVLETQYF. DNA of the CDR3: TGCGCCAGCAGCCCGAACGCAGCGGGGGTCCTGGAGACCCAGTACTTC.

This clonotype was counted ten times or more. V and J are TRBV6-6 and TRBJ2-3; no clear D gene. The V gene lost 0 bases and the J gene lost 1 base, with 8 bases spanning the gap. The CDR3 covers 15 residues. Germline CDR1 and CDR2: MNHNY and SVGAGI (reference sequence). In DNA, the CDR3 is TGTGCCAGCAGTTACTCTAGATCTGGCACAGATACGCAGTATTTT. Translated: CASSYSRSGTDTQYF.

This clonotype showed up many times. This chain uses TRBV12-3 or TRBV12-4 with TRBJ1-1; D unresolved. Trimming removed 2 bases from V and 1 base from J, with 5 bases in between. The CDR3 totals 13 residues. The CDR3 bases are TGTGCCAGCAGTTTATCAGGGAACACTGAAGCTTTCTTT. Amino acids: CASSLSGNTEAFF.

This clonotype showed up just a few times. This rearrangement joins TRBV19 to TRBJ2-2; D may match TRBD1 or TRBD2 (5 bases each). The CDR3 length is 18 residues. V was shortened by 4 bases and J by 5 bases, with 23 bases between the two germline ends. Germline CDR1 and CDR2: LNHDA and SQIVND (reference sequence). Here the CDR3 reads CASSRIDGAVYRTGELFF. CDR3 DNA: TGTGCCAGTAGTAGGATTGACGGGGCAGTCTACCGGACCGGGGAGCTGTTTTTT.

In its sample, this clonotype ranks as medium-sized. The chain uses TRBV4-3 and TRBJ1-5; D gene ambiguous. The CDR3 length is 14 residues. CDR1 and CDR2 (germline): LGHNA, YSLEER. V gave up 0 bases and J gave up 3 bases, with 6 bases separating them. CDR3: CASSQEASNQPQHF. In nucleotides, the CDR3 is TGCGCCAGCAGCCAAGAAGCGTCCAATCAGCCCCAGCATTTT.

By proportion, this clonotype is medium-sized. The genes are TRBV15 and TRBJ2-3; 8 positions match TRBD1. V gave up 6 bases and J gave up 6 bases; unmatched junction bases: 14. The V gene's germline CDR1 is LNHNV and CDR2 YYDKDF (reference sequence). This CDR3 region has 16 residues. The CDR3 DNA reads TGTGCCACCAGTTACGGACAGGGTATTTCTTTGGATACGCAGTATTTT. It codes for CATSYGQGISLDTQYF.